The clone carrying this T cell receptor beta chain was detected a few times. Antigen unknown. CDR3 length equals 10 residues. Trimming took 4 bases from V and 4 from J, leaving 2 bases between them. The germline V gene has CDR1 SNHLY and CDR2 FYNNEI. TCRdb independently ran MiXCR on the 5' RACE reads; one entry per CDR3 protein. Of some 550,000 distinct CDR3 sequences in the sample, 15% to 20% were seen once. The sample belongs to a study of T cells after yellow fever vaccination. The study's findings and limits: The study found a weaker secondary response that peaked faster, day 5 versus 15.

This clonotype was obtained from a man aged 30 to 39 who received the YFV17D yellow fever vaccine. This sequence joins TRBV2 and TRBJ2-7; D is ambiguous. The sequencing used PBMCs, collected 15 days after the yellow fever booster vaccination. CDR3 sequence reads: CASSVYEQYF. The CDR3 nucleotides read TGTGCCAGCAGTGTGTACGAGCAGTACTTC.